Listed here are 20 T cell receptor beta chains from one sample, sequenced in a study of blood T cell repertoires in COVID-19. TCRdb's table, derived via immunoSEQ multiplex PCR, lists solely in-frame clones and lacks some. The profile shows fewer than 120,000 clones, about 85% of them singletons. Sequenced: peripheral blood. The source of these receptors is a human donor in a cohort sampled during active COVID-19.

This clone was observed a handful of times. This rearrangement joins TRBV30 to TRBJ1-6, with D perhaps TRBD1 (5 bases). This CDR3 contains 15 residues. V lost 4 bases and J 8 bases, leaving 18 bases between the germline ends. Germline V CDR1 and CDR2: GTSNPN, SVGIG (reference sequence). The CDR3 spells CAWTPVSGWDSPLHF. Written as DNA, the CDR3 is TGTGCCTGGACCCCTGTCTCAGGGTGGGATTCACCCCTCCACTTT.

This clone was recorded once. V usage is TRBV7-3 and J usage is TRBJ1-1, with D hard to call. CDR3 size: 14 residues. Germline V gene lookup returns CDR1 SGHTA and CDR2 FQGTGA. V dropped 2 bases and J dropped 5 bases, with 12 bases sitting between them. The CDR3 DNA is TGTGCCAGCAGCTTATTCTCTACTTCGACTGAAGCTTTCTTT. As protein: CASSLFSTSTEAFF. The whole variable domain, remainder taken from reference TRBV7-3 and TRBJ1-1, is GAGVSQTPSNKVTEKGKYVELRCDPISGHTALYWYRQSLGQGPEFLIYFQGTGAADDSGLPNDRFFAVRPEGSVSTLKIQRTERGDSAVYLCASSLFSTSTEAFFGQGTRLTVV.

This chain uses TRBV19 with TRBJ2-7; D unresolved. The ends were cut back, 1 base at V and 0 bases at J, with 4 bases in the middle. This CDR3 contains 13 residues. Per germline, CDR1 LNHDA and CDR2 SQIVND (reference sequence). The CDR3 is CASSIAVSYEQYF. CDR3 DNA: TGTGCCAGTAGTATAGCGGTCTCCTACGAGCAGTACTTC. The variable domain in full, completed from reference TRBV19 and TRBJ2-7, reads DGGITQSPKYLFRKEGQNVTLSCEQNLNHDAMYWYRQDPGQGLRLIYYSQIVNDFQKGDIAEGYSVSREKKESFPLTVTSAQKNPTAFYLCASSIAVSYEQYFGPGTRLTVT.

The chain carries TRBV13 and TRBJ2-7; TRBD1 matches at 8 bases. Per the germline V gene, CDR1 is PRHDT and CDR2 is FYEKMQ (reference sequence). This CDR3 contains 15 residues. V gave up 5 bases and J gave up 3 bases; unmatched junction bases: 9. CDR3 DNA sequence: TGTGCCAGCAGCCACCGGACAGGGCAATACTACGAGCAGTACTTC. It specifies CASSHRTGQYYEQYF.

The chain has TRBV19 and TRBJ2-2; 10 bases are shared with TRBD2. Germline V lookup: CDR1 LNHDA, CDR2 SQIVND (reference sequence). The CDR3 spans 16 residues. V shed 5 bases and J 6 bases; nucleotides not matched to a gene: 9. This chain's CDR3 is CASSVSGRFGSGELFF. DNA for the CDR3: TGTGCCAGTAGTGTTAGCGGGAGGTTCGGATCCGGGGAGCTGTTTTTT.

J is TRBJ1-1 and V is TRBV2; 9 positions match TRBD1. The germline gives CDR1 SNHLY, CDR2 FYNNEI. The CDR3 is 12 amino acids. V trimming: 5 bases; J trimming: 7 bases; junction bases outside the gene matches: 2. The CDR3 region has the DNA TGTGCCAGCAGTACAGGGGGCTTTGAAGCTTTCTTT. Protein product: CASSTGGFEAFF.

The chain is built from TRBV11-2 and TRBJ2-7; 10 bases map to TRBD1. Germline CDR1 reads SGHAT; CDR2 reads FQNNGV. V dropped 6 bases and J dropped 2; count of bases not matched to a gene: 7. CDR3 length: 15 amino acids. The CDR3 spells CASRPPGQGTYEQYF. The CDR3 coding sequence is TGTGCCAGCAGACCCCCGGGACAGGGGACCTACGAGCAGTACTTC. The full variable domain, in which reference TRBV11-2 and TRBJ2-7 provide the parts outside the CDR3, is EAGVAQSPRYKIIEKRQSVAFWCNPISGHATLYWYQQILGQGPKLLIQFQNNGVVDDSQLPKDRFSAERLKGVDSTLKIQPAKLEDSAVYLCASRPPGQGTYEQYFGPGTRLTVT.

This chain joins TRBV4-2 and TRBJ1-4; 9 positions match TRBD1. Germline-derived CDR1 and CDR2 are LGHNA and YNFKEQ. V trimming: 1 base; J trimming: 6 bases; junction bases outside the gene matches: 3. The CDR3 covers 15 residues. CDR3 DNA sequence: TGTGCCAGCAGCCAAGTTGGGACAGGGTATGAAAAACTGTTTTTT. Encoded protein: CASSQVGTGYEKLFF.

This clone was detected once. The chain carries TRBV7-9 and TRBJ2-1, with TRBD2 identical over 10 bases. The V and J ends lost 4 bases and 9 bases, in that order; junction bases with no gene match: 6. Germline lookup yields CDR1 SEHNR and CDR2 FQNEAQ (reference sequence). This CDR3 region has 14 residues. The CDR3 coding sequence is TGTGCCAGCAGCTCGAGCGGGAGGGCCACTGAGCAGTTCTTC. Translated: CASSSSGRATEQFF.

This clone was detected a few times. The genes are TRBV11-3 and TRBJ2-3; 7 bases are a match to TRBD1. The germline CDR1 and CDR2 sequences are SGHNT and YENEEA. The CDR3 sequence is 15 residues long. With V trimmed by 5 bases and J by 0 bases, 5 bases remained unmatched. CDR3 region: CASSLRQGSTDTQYF. The DNA for the CDR3 is TGTGCCAGCAGCCTCCGACAGGGTAGCACAGATACGCAGTATTTT.

The rearrangement joins TRBV5-6 to TRBJ2-6; no reliable D call. V lost 1 base to trimming and J lost 0 bases, with 5 bases between them. CDR1 and CDR2 from the germline V gene are SGHDT and YYEEEE. This CDR3 comprises 15 residues. Written as DNA, the CDR3 is TGTGCCAGCAGCTTGCGCGCCTCTGGGGCCAACGTCCTGACTTTC. Encoded protein: CASSLRASGANVLTF.

The J gene is TRBJ1-3, the V gene TRBV19; TRBD1 might be the D (5 bases). Germline V gives CDR1 LNHDA, CDR2 SQIVND (reference sequence). This CDR3 spans 13 amino acids. V was shortened by 7 bases and J by 6 bases, with 13 bases between the two germline ends. CDR3 sequence reads: CASTQRQLNTIYF. CDR3 coding DNA: TGTGCCAGTACCCAGAGACAGCTAAACACCATATATTTT.

The V gene is TRBV7-6, the J gene TRBJ2-2; 7 positions match TRBD1. CDR1 and CDR2 from the germline V gene are SGHVS and FNYEAQ. V shed 5 bases and J 5 bases; nucleotides not matched to a gene: 14. The CDR3 has 17 amino acids. CDR3 protein: CASSQGVAGSRTGELFF. CDR3 DNA sequence: TGTGCCAGCAGCCAGGGGGTGGCAGGGTCTCGGACCGGGGAGCTGTTTTTT.

The chain joins TRBV24-1 to TRBJ2-1; no clear D. CDR3 length: 13 residues. The V end was cut by 4 bases, the J end by 6 bases, with 9 bases between. CDR1 and CDR2 from the germline V gene are KGHDR and SFDVKD. CDR3 sequence reads: CATSDRPGNEQFF. CDR3 DNA: TGTGCCACCAGTGACCGGCCGGGCAATGAGCAGTTCTTC.

This chain connects TRBV11-2 to TRBJ2-1; D is perhaps TRBD1 (6 bases). The V and J ends lost 1 base and 8 bases respectively, with 15 bases between them. The CDR3 sequence is 15 residues long. Germline CDR1 SGHAT, CDR2 FQNNGV. For the CDR3, the DNA is TGTGCCAGCAGCTTAGCTAGGGGGTCTGGGGATGAGCAGTTCTTC. It is translated as CASSLARGSGDEQFF.

The chain links TRBV9 to TRBJ2-5, with 7 bases that match TRBD2. The germline gives CDR1 SGDLS, CDR2 YYNGEE. This CDR3 is 15 amino acids long. V was pared by 0 bases and J by 3 bases, with 5 bases of the junction left unmatched. The CDR3 loop reads CASSVAAGGKETQYF. CDR3 nucleotides: TGTGCCAGCAGCGTAGCTGCCGGGGGGAAAGAGACCCAGTACTTC.

The table lists this clone with a few counts. The chain links TRBV12-3 or TRBV12-4 to TRBJ1-6; D is uncertain. Deletions cut 3 bases from V and 10 bases from J, with 7 bases between. CDR3 length: 12 amino acids. This CDR3 reads CASSFESSPLHF. CDR3 DNA sequence: TGTGCCAGCAGTTTCGAAAGCTCACCCCTCCACTTT.

The chain has TRBV6-4 and TRBJ2-1; the match to TRBD2 covers 15 bases. The V gene's germline CDR1 is MRHNA and CDR2 SNTAGT. The ends lost 2 bases at V and 7 bases at J; junction bases unmatched: 0. The CDR3 loop spans 15 amino acids. The CDR3 DNA reads TGTGCCAGCAGTGACGGACTAGCGGGAGGGAATGAGCAGTTCTTC. This sequence encodes CASSDGLAGGNEQFF.

Only one count was recorded for this clone. The chain is built from TRBV15 and TRBJ2-7, with 7 bases lining up with TRBD1. V lost 5 bases to trimming and J lost 8 bases; unmatched junction nucleotides: 12. CDR1 is LNHNV, CDR2 YYDKDF, per germline (reference sequence). The CDR3 contains 14 residues. This chain's CDR3 is CATSVRDSNPQQYF. CDR3 in DNA: TGTGCCACCAGCGTAAGGGACAGTAATCCCCAGCAGTACTTC. The entire variable domain, with the rest obtained from reference TRBV15 and TRBJ2-7, is as follows: DAMVIQNPRYQVTQFGKPVTLSCSQTLNHNVMYWYQQKSSQAPKLLFHYYDKDFNNEADTPDNFQSRRPNTSFCFLDIRSPGLGDTAMYLCATSVRDSNPQQYFGPGTRLTVT.

The chain is built from TRBV11-1 and TRBJ1-2, with 7 bases lining up with TRBD1. This CDR3 comprises 15 residues. With 5 bases clipped from V and 3 bases from J, the junction kept 9 bases outside the gene matches. Germline assignment: CDR1 SGHAT and CDR2 FQDESV (reference sequence). This CDR3 reads CASSNETGFYYGYTF. CDR3 sequence (DNA): TGTGCCAGCAGCAACGAGACAGGGTTCTACTATGGCTACACCTTC.